This T cell receptor beta chain appears in the sequencing data of a study of T-cell reconstitution after alpha-beta-depleted transplantation in children (dated by TCRdb to between 2015 and 2016). A note on the overall study: The study quantitatively tracked T-cell immune reconstitution after TCRalphabeta/CD19-depleted allogeneic hematopoietic cell transplantation in children using TCR repertoire profiling.

Trimming takes 5 bases from V and 0 bases from J, and the germline ends sit 11 bases apart. Per the germline V gene, KGHDR is the CDR1 and SFDVKD is the CDR2. Its CDR3 holds 15 amino acids, cysteine through phenylalanine. Of all the DNA, just the CDR3 is kept, 45 bases in frame from base 1. Points the paper makes about the study in general: The frequencies of hyperexpanded clones fell over the following months, and after one year, T-cell counts and TCRbeta diversity were mostly attributed to newly produced T cells. About two months after transplant, the apparently early recovery of alphabetaT-cell counts reportedly depended on just several hundred clones that had expanded rapidly and came from non-depleted graft cells. In some patients, the high TCRbeta diversity seen at day 60 was put down to recipient T cells and intrathymic progenitors that had survived conditioning.

The library came from PCR. TCRdb records Illumina HiSeq 2500 as the sequencer. To normalize quantification of the TCRbeta repertoire, the TCR libraries were built with molecular barcoding that relied on unique molecular identifiers. The public reads were reanalyzed by TCRdb: fastp trimming at Q25, MiXCR alignment, in-frame beta chains only. Rows are unified per CDR3 protein, each entry keeping the most common DNA and genes. Recorded for this sample are around 500,000 distinct CDR3 sequences; under 30% of them occurred a single time. 14% of the sample is taken by the ten largest. The sample's treatment or condition, from its label and the paper: allogeneic hematopoietic cell transplantation with graft depleted of TCRalphabeta T cells and CD19 B cells. The children who served as transplant recipients had been given grafts of TCRalphabeta/CD19-depleted allogeneic hematopoietic cells. A single count supports this clonotype. Its antigen is still unknown. No base quality values were provided; no much bigger clone lies one nucleotide off. A single read makes a weak case.

Sample: PBMCs, mostly from graft donor cells, taken 360 days after TCRalphabeta/CD19-depleted stem cell transplant. This receptor was identified in a boy in the first two years of life who had a stem cell transplant for acute myeloid leukemia, so the T cells may come from the graft donor. The sequence is built from TRBV24-1 and TRBJ2-3; TRBD2 is possibly the D segment (7 matching bases). The CDR3 region: CATSGRGPSTDTQYF. In nucleotide form, the sequence is TGTGCCACCAGTGGGCGGGGGCCAAGCACAGATACGCAGTATTTT.